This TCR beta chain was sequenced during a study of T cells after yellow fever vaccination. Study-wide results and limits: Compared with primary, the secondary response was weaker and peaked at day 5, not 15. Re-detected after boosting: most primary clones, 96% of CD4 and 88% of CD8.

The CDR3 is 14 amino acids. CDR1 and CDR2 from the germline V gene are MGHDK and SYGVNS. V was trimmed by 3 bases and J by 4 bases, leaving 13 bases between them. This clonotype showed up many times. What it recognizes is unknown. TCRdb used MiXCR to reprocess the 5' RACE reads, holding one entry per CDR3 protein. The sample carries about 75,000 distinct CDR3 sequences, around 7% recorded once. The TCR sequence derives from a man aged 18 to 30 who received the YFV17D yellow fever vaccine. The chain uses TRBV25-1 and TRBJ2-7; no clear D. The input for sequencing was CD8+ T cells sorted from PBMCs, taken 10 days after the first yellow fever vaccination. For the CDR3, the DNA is TGTGCCAGCAGTGACCACCAGCCAGATTACGAGCAGTACTTC. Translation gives CASSDHQPDYEQYF.